This TCR beta chain was retrieved from a study of radiation and T cells in renal cell carcinoma (dated by TCRdb to the early 2020s). About the study as a whole: The samples were obtained from a clinical trial, where primary renal cell carcinomas were treated with 15 Gy stereotactic body radiation therapy and then removed by nephrectomy 4 weeks afterward. In total, 50 to 60 samples underwent TCR beta sequencing: about 26 tumors plus 27 peripheral blood samples. In the 53 samples combined, some 4,000,000 unique CDR3 nucleotide sequences were found, encoding some 2,500,000 unique CDR3 amino acid sequences. What the work shows at the level of the full study, not this receptor alone: Because no pretreatment tumor biopsies were available, whether clonotypes were present in the tumor at baseline could not be determined. In blood, the top tumor clonotypes increased between baseline and 2 weeks post-radiation and then shrank by 4 weeks, which suggests that tumor-resident clones expanded only transiently. Tracking of blood repertoire dynamics stopped at more than three weeks after treatment, with no follow-up past that point. The single-armed trial design could not address effects of radiation dose or scheduling on the TCR repertoire.

In the paper's terms, the time point label means: blood 2 weeks post-SBRT. What this sample's treatment or condition label stands for: 15 Gy SBRT to primary tumor, nephrectomy 4 weeks later. Serial peripheral blood from radiation-treated patients was sampled at baseline, 2 weeks and 4 weeks after SBRT to track tumor-enriched clonotypes. Every patient had renal cell carcinoma of clear cell pathology. The QIAamp DNA Blood Mini Kit (Qiagen) was used to prepare genomic DNA for TCR sequencing. The analyses included just those samples that passed every quality control check. Notes on this clone: Its antigen is still unknown. Within one base of it there is no much larger clone, and no base qualities were kept.

At the junction V is shortened by 0 bases and J by 0 bases, with 16 bases in between. The CDR3 numbers 17 residues from cysteine through phenylalanine. Just the 51-base CDR3 DNA is kept, in frame starting at base 1. Sequences SGHRS (CDR1) and YFSETQ (CDR2) are obtained from the germline V gene. TCR beta libraries were generated from genomic DNA with the immunoSEQ kit, following the manufacturer's recommendations. For library preparation, a first multiplex PCR was performed with proprietary primers, followed by a second PCR in which unique barcodes were added, and bead cleanups were performed after each round. Each sample batch included a kit-provided positive control reaction and a negative control reaction. The final libraries underwent checking on an Agilent 4200 TapeStation D1000 ScreenTape, volumetric pooling, and quantification by qPCR. Sequencing was performed on an Illumina NextSeq500 with a MidOutput 150-cycle cartridge, and 156 Read1 and 15 Index1 cycles were run with kit custom primers. The pooled library was loaded at about 1 pM, with a roughly 20% PhiX control spiked in. The published analysis was carried out like this. Vendor-processed data were analyzed in R, and a clonotype was defined as all T cells sharing the same CDR3 nucleotide sequence. For clone abundance analyses, frequencies were normalized to the 10,000 most abundant clones per sample. Public T cell clones, which averaged fewer than five per sample, were excluded before analysis. Tumor-enriched and baseline blood-enriched clonotypes were defined by at least a 32-fold difference in abundance between compartments. Clonotypes expanded or contracted between blood time points were identified with a beta-binomial differential abundance model. Similarity between tumor and blood repertoires was quantified using the Baroni-Urbani and Buser coefficient, and groups were compared with two-tailed Wilcoxon tests in R. The immuneACCESS repertoire file appears here via TCRdb, limited to in-frame rearrangements. These files lack a portion of the clones; in checked studies, under half of the deficit traces to unresolved V genes, and the cause of the others is not known. V and J calls plus clone size are reproduced from that table; the DNA served to infer D and trimming. The table for this sample lists about 130,000 clones; around 81% of them were counted only once. 5% to 6.5% of the sample rests with the top ten.

The chain links TRBV5-1 with TRBJ2-7; the D gene may be TRBD1 or TRBD2, since each aligns over 5 bases. The sequence was obtained from a man aged 50-60 years with renal cell carcinoma. Sequences were derived from blood, sampled from a patient whose treatment included radiotherapy and nephrectomy. The CDR3 region has the sequence CASSLGGRLYSSYEQYF. The DNA sequence is as follows: TGCGCCAGCAGCTTGGGGGGACGGTTGTATTCCTCCTACGAGCAGTACTTC.